The source of this T cell receptor (beta chain) is a study of T-cell memory formation after mild COVID-19 (dated by TCRdb to the early 2020s). Regarding the research as a whole: TCR sequence clusters from the two donors were found to be largely donor specific. In two donors, T-cell clones that expanded and contracted after mild COVID-19 were tracked by sequencing TCRalpha and TCRbeta repertoires over time. Two young, previously healthy adult volunteers made up the cohort, one male and one female. The paper as a whole reports these results and caveats: Clones that contracted from day 15 to 85 showed balanced CD4/CD8 phenotypes, whereas a second wave of clones that expanded from day 15 to 37 leaned towards CD4+. The study covered only a couple of mild cases, and larger cohorts including severe cases with pre-infection samples were considered necessary. Some responding clones were found in pre-infection memory, which suggests that pre-existing cross-reactive memory T cells took part in the SARS-CoV-2 response. Contracting CD4+ clones were located mainly in the CM and EM memory subsets, whereas CD8+ clones were found to be enriched in EMRA. SARS-CoV-2 specificity of the second-wave clones peaking on day 37 was not confirmed.

As for this clonotype: Its antigen is not yet known. No much larger clonotype is one base removed from it; base qualities were not supplied.

Ficoll-Paque density gradient centrifugation was the method used to isolate PBMCs. This sample was sequenced with an Illumina NovaSeq 6000. TCRalpha and TCRbeta cDNA libraries were built by 5'RACE with constant-segment primers, adding sample barcodes and unique molecular identifiers. Trizol reagent was used to extract RNA from every sample. Libraries were amplified in two PCR steps, with a second sample barcode and Illumina TruSeq adapters added in the second step. Sequencing of the libraries was done on an Illumina NovaSeq, producing 2 x 150 bp paired-end reads. As for the original processing: Reads were demultiplexed and collapsed into UMI-guided consensus sequences with migec v1.2.7. With mixcr v2.1.11, UMI consensuses were aligned to TRA and TRB V and J templates and assembled into clonotypes. A clonotype was counted as expanded or contracted only when both edgeR and NoisET called the clonotype significant, with the noise models trained on biological replicates. For edgeR calls, the thresholds were a false discovery rate-adjusted p below 0.01 and a log2 fold-change of 1. As an exploratory analysis of dynamics, max-normalized trajectories of the 1000 most abundant clonotypes were examined by PCA with hierarchical clustering. The CD4 or CD8 phenotype of responding clones was assigned using the separately sequenced CD4+ and CD8+ repertoires. The raw public data were reprocessed by TCRdb itself: fastp quality trimming at Q25, MiXCR clonotype calling, in-frame beta chains only. Identical CDR3 proteins give one entry, which carries the most common genes and DNA. These V and J calls rely on TCRdb rather than the paper's analysis. In this sample the table shows 500,000 to 600,000 distinct CDR3 sequences, around 17% of which occur a single time. The top ten constitute more than 10% of the sample.

The CDR3 holds 15 amino acids from the cysteine to the phenylalanine. Here the CDR3 DNA is all that survives: 45 bases in frame from base 1. Compared with germline, V lacks 8 bases and J lacks 5 bases; bases without a gene match: 11. CDR1 and CDR2, per the germline V gene (reference sequence), are MNHEY and SMNVEV. The sequencing sample was made of PBMCs or a T cell subset sorted from them (not recorded which). The chain uses TRBV27 and TRBJ2-1, with TRBD2 matching 8 junction bases. The receptor's source is an adult woman who had mild COVID-19 (a few samples of this study predate the infection). The sample titles of this study are shuffled in the database, so cell type and time point are left out; the donor was told from shared clones. The nucleotide sequence is TGTGCCAGCGCCTCGAGCGGGAGATGGGACAATGAGCAGTTCTTC. Its amino acids are CASASSGRWDNEQFF.